The 27 T cell receptor beta chains below were found in one sample sequenced in a study of CD8 T cells in Susac syndrome. It was with random hexamers that 0.5 to 1 ug RNA was reverse transcribed. From the immunoSEQ multiplex PCR reads, TCRdb called clonotypes with MiXCR, one entry per CDR3 protein. Found here are roughly 200,000 distinct CDR3 sequences, about 94% of them singletons; the top ten hold 0.093%. Material for sequencing was CD4+ T cells from PBMCs. All receptors derive from a human donor with multiple sclerosis.

The CDR3 loop is CASSWVGGAQETQYF. For the CDR3, the DNA is TGTGCCAGCAGCTGGGTTGGCGGGGCTCAAGAGACCCAGTACTTC. V and J are TRBV7-2 and TRBJ2-5, with D tentatively TRBD2 (6 bases). Germline V gene data show CDR1 as SGHTA and CDR2 as FQGNSA. This CDR3 region has 15 residues. V was cut by 4 bases and J by 2 bases, with 14 bases left in between.

The CDR3 DNA reads as TGTGCCAGCAGCTTAGGGACAGGGATGGGCTACACCTTC. Protein: CASSLGTGMGYTF. The genes are TRBV7-8 and TRBJ1-2; 8 bases match TRBD1. Germline CDR1 is SGHVS and CDR2 is FQNEAQ. CDR3 length equals 13 residues. V trimming: 1 base; J trimming: 8 bases; junction bases outside the gene matches: 3.

The rearrangement uses TRBV9 and TRBJ1-2; a possible D gene is TRBD1 (5 bases). Germline V CDR1 and CDR2: SGDLS, YYNGEE. CDR3 length: 17 amino acids. V shed 6 bases and J shed 0 bases, with 21 bases lying between them. DNA of the CDR3: TGTGCCAGCACCGTGGGGTTTGGAGCAGGGACTAACTATGGCTACACCTTC. Translated: CASTVGFGAGTNYGYTF.

The CDR3 loop reads CASSLLWNSGGPRETQYF. As DNA, the CDR3 is TGTGCCAGCAGCTTACTCTGGAATAGCGGGGGGCCGAGGGAGACCCAGTACTTC. The rearrangement joins TRBV11-2 to TRBJ2-5, with 10 bases lining up with TRBD2. The V and J ends lost 2 bases and 5 bases, in that order; junction bases with no gene match: 14. This CDR3 region has 18 residues. Germline V gene sequence: CDR1 SGHAT, CDR2 FQNNGV. Combining the CDR3 with reference TRBV11-2 and TRBJ2-5 gives the whole variable domain EAGVAQSPRYKIIEKRQSVAFWCNPISGHATLYWYQQILGQGPKLLIQFQNNGVVDDSQLPKDRFSAERLKGVDSTLKIQPAKLEDSAVYLCASSLLWNSGGPRETQYFGPGTRLLVL.

The chain is built from TRBV30 and TRBJ1-1; D ambiguous. The CDR3 loop spans 12 amino acids. Trimming cost V 3 bases and J 1 base, with 6 bases left between them. CDR1 GTSNPN and CDR2 SVGIG come from the germline V gene (reference sequence). The CDR3 sequence is CAWRTENTEAFF. The CDR3 DNA reads TGTGCCTGGAGGACGGAGAACACTGAAGCTTTCTTT.

This chain connects TRBV6-2 or TRBV6-3 to TRBJ2-2; D is unclear. This CDR3 contains 13 residues. Germline V gives CDR1 MNHEY, CDR2 SVGEGT. Trimming removed 1 base from V and 6 bases from J, with 6 bases in between. This CDR3 is CASSYFMSGELFF. The CDR3 coding sequence is TGTGCCAGCAGTTACTTTATGTCCGGGGAGCTGTTTTTT.

V and J are TRBV12-3 or TRBV12-4 and TRBJ1-2; a weak D match, TRBD1 (6 bases). Trimming removed 7 bases from V and 4 bases from J, with 13 bases in between. The CDR3 is 13 residues long. This CDR3 is CASTQQGSYGYTF. The CDR3, as DNA: TGTGCCAGCACTCAACAGGGAAGCTATGGCTACACCTTC.

V and J are TRBV24-1 and TRBJ1-2; 8 bases map to TRBD1. Germline-derived CDR1 and CDR2 are KGHDR and SFDVKD. J gave up 7 bases and V 4 bases, and 7 bases lay outside the gene matches. This CDR3 contains 14 residues. The CDR3 sequence: CATSDPGQGGGYTF. CDR3 nucleotides: TGTGCCACCAGTGACCCCGGACAGGGTGGTGGCTACACCTTC.

This clonotype was seen a single time. This chain links TRBV20-1 with TRBJ1-1; D remains ambiguous. Trimming cost V 5 bases and J 4 bases, with 14 bases left between them. Germline CDR1 is DFQATT and CDR2 is SNEGSKA (reference sequence). CDR3 length: 13 residues. The CDR3 DNA sequence: TGCAGTGCTGCGGTAGACCACTTCACTGAAGCTTTCTTT. Translation: CSAAVDHFTEAFF.

The J gene is TRBJ2-4, the V gene TRBV6-1; D unresolved. The CDR3 runs to 11 residues. Looked up from germline, CDR1 is MNHNS and CDR2 is SASEGT. V was shortened by 7 bases and J by 8 bases, with 9 bases between the two germline ends. CDR3 nucleotide sequence: TGTGCCAGCACAACCTTGGACATTCAGTACTTC. Amino acid sequence: CASTTLDIQYF.

This rearrangement joins TRBV4-2 to TRBJ2-5; D assignment may be TRBD1 or TRBD2 (6 bases each). The CDR3 runs to 15 residues. V lost 5 bases, J lost 5 bases, and 18 bases lay in between. Per germline, CDR1 LGHNA and CDR2 YNFKEQ. The CDR3 sequence is CASSKGGLGPETQYF. CDR3 coding DNA: TGTGCCAGCAGCAAGGGGGGACTCGGCCCGGAGACCCAGTACTTC.

The chain uses TRBV5-1 and TRBJ2-5; no clear D. Germline V lookup: CDR1 SGHRS, CDR2 YFSETQ. The length of the CDR3 is 14 residues. Trimming shortened V by 0 bases and J by 4 bases, and 10 bases separated the two germline ends. CDR3 region: CASSLAGRRETQYF. Written as DNA, the CDR3 is TGCGCCAGCAGCTTGGCCGGCAGGCGAGAGACCCAGTACTTC.

The chain recombines TRBV15 with TRBJ1-6; a weak D match, TRBD1 (6 bases). Between the trimmed V and J ends, which lost 4 bases and 9 bases, there was a span of 13 bases. This CDR3 is built from 14 residues. Per the germline V gene, CDR1 is LNHNV and CDR2 is YYDKDF (reference sequence). The CDR3 bases are TGTGCCACCAGCATTCCGACCAGGGGTTCACCCCTCCACTTT. This encodes CATSIPTRGSPLHF.

The chain has TRBV20-1 and TRBJ2-7, with 7 nucleotides matching TRBD1. The CDR3 sequence is 12 residues long. Losses at the gene ends were 5 bases for V and 2 bases for J; bases not matched to a gene: 3. Germline V gene sequence: CDR1 DFQATT, CDR2 SNEGSKA (reference sequence). CDR3 in DNA: TGCAGTGCTTTGACAGGGCCCTACGAGCAGTACTTC. Translating gives CSALTGPYEQYF.

The genes are TRBV7-8 and TRBJ2-1; 7 nucleotides agree with TRBD1. The CDR3 has 16 residues. The trim removed 5 bases at V and 3 bases at J, leaving 10 bases unmatched. Germline V gives CDR1 SGHVS, CDR2 FQNEAQ. The CDR3 region is CASSQRTGWNYNEQFF. CDR3 sequence (DNA): TGTGCCAGCAGCCAGAGGACAGGTTGGAACTACAATGAGCAGTTCTTC.

V usage is TRBV18 and J usage is TRBJ2-5; D is unresolved. The CDR3 sequence is 13 residues long. V was shortened by 6 bases and J by 5 bases, with 13 bases between the two germline ends. The germline V gene has CDR1 KGHSH and CDR2 LQKENI. The CDR3 DNA reads TGTGCCAGCTCCACTCATCCGATGGAGACCCAGTACTTC. It translates to CASSTHPMETQYF.

The chain uses TRBV18 and TRBJ1-4, with D unclear. The length of the CDR3 is 16 residues. Germline V gene data show CDR1 as KGHSH and CDR2 as LQKENI. Trimming stripped 5 bases from V and 0 bases from J, with 13 bases between. DNA for the CDR3: TGTGCCAGCTCATCTACTAACAGTGCAACTAATGAAAAACTGTTTTTT. It is translated as CASSSTNSATNEKLFF.

The V call is TRBV9, the J call TRBJ2-1; TRBD2 aligns across 9 bases. The CDR3 consists of 15 residues. Germline V lookup: CDR1 SGDLS, CDR2 YYNGEE. Trimming at V came to 2 bases and at J to 12 bases, leaving 12 bases not matched to a gene. The CDR3 spells CASSVTSGTIVGQFF. The CDR3 DNA follows: TGTGCCAGCAGCGTGACTAGCGGTACTATAGTAGGGCAGTTCTTC.

This chain joins TRBV30 and TRBJ2-2; D ambiguous. Trimming took off 5 bases at V and 7 bases at J, with 5 bases between the two ends. CDR3 size: 10 residues. CDR1 is GTSNPN, CDR2 SVGIG, per germline (reference sequence). CDR3 in DNA: TGTGCCTGGGGATTCGGGGAGCTGTTTTTT. Amino acid sequence: CAWGFGELFF.

The chain uses TRBV29-1 and TRBJ2-7; perhaps TRBD2 as D (7 bases). The V end was cut by 1 base, the J end by 2 bases, with 9 bases between. There are 13 residues in the CDR3. Germline CDR1 and CDR2: SQVTM and ANQGSEA. The CDR3 loop is CSVEGGGTYEQYF. CDR3 sequence (DNA): TGCAGCGTTGAAGGGGGGGGCACCTACGAGCAGTACTTC.

CDR3 amino acids: CSASPGQGLGYEQYF. The CDR3 DNA sequence: TGCAGTGCCTCACCGGGACAGGGTCTTGGCTACGAGCAGTACTTC. The rearrangement links TRBV20-1 to TRBJ2-7; 9 bases agree with TRBD1. Germline assignment: CDR1 DFQATT and CDR2 SNEGSKA (reference sequence). The CDR3 runs to 15 residues. J lost 3 bases, V lost 6 bases, and 12 bases had no gene match.

The CDR3 reads CAWSGTGAGELFF. The CDR3 DNA reads TGTGCCTGGTCTGGGACAGGGGCCGGGGAGCTGTTTTTT. This rearrangement joins TRBV30 to TRBJ2-2, with TRBD1 matching over 10 bases. The CDR3 runs to 13 residues. The trim removed 5 bases at V and 6 bases at J, leaving 3 bases unmatched. Germline CDR1 is GTSNPN and CDR2 is SVGIG (reference sequence).

J is TRBJ2-1 and V is TRBV24-1, with 10 bases aligning to TRBD2. CDR1 is KGHDR, CDR2 SFDVKD, per germline. The CDR3 is 15 amino acids. J was trimmed by 7 bases and V by 3 bases; bases with no gene match: 5. CDR3 DNA: TGTGCCACCAGTGATCGACTAGCGGGTTCGAATGAGCAGTTCTTC. Amino acids: CATSDRLAGSNEQFF.

The chain joins TRBV28 to TRBJ2-1; perhaps TRBD1 as D (6 bases). Germline CDR1 MDHEN, CDR2 SYDVKM. V lost 9 bases and J lost 9, with 15 bases in between. The CDR3 has 12 residues. In DNA, the CDR3 is TGTGCCAGTTATCGATTGGGGGCTGAGCAGTTCTTC. Protein product: CASYRLGAEQFF.

The chain uses TRBV28 and TRBJ2-3; D possibly uses TRBD1 or TRBD2 (5 bases each). The CDR3 consists of 15 residues. Germline V gene lookup returns CDR1 MDHEN and CDR2 SYDVKM. The V end was cut by 7 bases, the J end by 5 bases, with 19 bases between. Here the CDR3 DNA reads TGTGCCAGCACCCTCCTAGTGAGGGGTATAGATACGCAGTATTTT. Amino acid sequence: CASTLLVRGIDTQYF.

This clonotype was recorded once. The chain uses TRBV12-5 and TRBJ2-1; D gene uncertain. The germline V gene has CDR1 LGHNT and CDR2 FRNRAP. This CDR3 has 15 residues. V was trimmed by 6 bases and J by 6 bases, leaving 18 bases between them. CDR3 protein: CASGLDRALSNEQFF. CDR3 in DNA: TGTGCTAGTGGCCTCGACCGGGCCCTAAGCAATGAGCAGTTCTTC.

The rearrangement uses TRBV20-1 and TRBJ2-7; 15 bases are a match to TRBD2. V was pared by 6 bases and J by 3 bases, with 15 bases of the junction left unmatched. The germline gives CDR1 DFQATT, CDR2 SNEGSKA (reference sequence). The CDR3 totals 18 residues. Here the CDR3 DNA reads TGCAGTGCCCTTTATCCGGGACTAGCGGGGGGCCCGAGCTACGAGCAGTACTTC. Its translation is CSALYPGLAGGPSYEQYF.